This T cell receptor (beta chain) was recorded in a study of blood T cell repertoires in COVID-19. Study-level information: From T cells, B-cell-depleted T cells, or PBMCs came the material, which was cDNA or gDNA.

The junction had 8 bases not matched to a gene; V was cut back by 4 bases and J by 3 bases. The CDR3 sequence is 16 residues long. Germline V gene sequence: CDR1 SGHKS, CDR2 YYEKEE (reference sequence). Original handling: Nucleated cell counts were estimated from reference gene primer amplification. Profiling relied on immunoSEQ multiplex PCR, and the TCRdb table lists in-frame clones only, not all of them. V, J and clone size are taken as reported in that table, and D and trimming were inferred from the DNA itself. Among fewer than 350,000 clones listed, 85% were seen once. The clonotype comes from a human donor in a cohort sampled during active COVID-19. This rearrangement joins TRBV5-5 to TRBJ2-2; 8 nucleotides align to TRBD1. The material sequenced was peripheral blood. The CDR3 reads CASSLRTGFDTGELFF. Written as DNA, the CDR3 is TGTGCCAGCAGCCTACGGACAGGGTTCGACACCGGGGAGCTGTTTTTT.